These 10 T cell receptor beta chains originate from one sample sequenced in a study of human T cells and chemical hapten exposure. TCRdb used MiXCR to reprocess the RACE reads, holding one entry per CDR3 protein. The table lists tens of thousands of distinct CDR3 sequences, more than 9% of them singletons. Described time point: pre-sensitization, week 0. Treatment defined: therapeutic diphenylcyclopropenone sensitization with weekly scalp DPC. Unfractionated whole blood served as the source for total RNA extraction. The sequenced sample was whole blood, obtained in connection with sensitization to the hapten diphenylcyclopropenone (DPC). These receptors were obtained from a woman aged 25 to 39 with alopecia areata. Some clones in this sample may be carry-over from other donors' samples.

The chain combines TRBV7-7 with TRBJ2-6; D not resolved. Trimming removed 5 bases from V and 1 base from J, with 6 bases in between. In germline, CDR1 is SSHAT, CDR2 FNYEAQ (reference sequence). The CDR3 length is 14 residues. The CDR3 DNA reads TGTGCCAGCAGCCAAGCGTCTGGGGCCAACGTCCTGACTTTC. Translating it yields CASSQASGANVLTF.

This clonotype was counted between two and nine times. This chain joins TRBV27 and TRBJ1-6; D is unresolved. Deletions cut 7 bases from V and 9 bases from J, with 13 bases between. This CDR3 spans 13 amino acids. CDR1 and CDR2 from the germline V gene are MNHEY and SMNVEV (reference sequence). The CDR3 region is CASTSLGGSPLHF. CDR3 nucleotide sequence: TGTGCCAGCACCTCTCTCGGTGGTTCACCCCTCCACTTT.

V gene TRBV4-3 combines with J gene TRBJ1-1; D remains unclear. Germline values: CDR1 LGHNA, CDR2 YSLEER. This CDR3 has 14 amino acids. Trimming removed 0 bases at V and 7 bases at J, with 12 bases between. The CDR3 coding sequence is TGCGCCAGCAGCCAAGAAGAGCGCAGCTATGAAGCTTTCTTT. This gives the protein CASSQEERSYEAFF.

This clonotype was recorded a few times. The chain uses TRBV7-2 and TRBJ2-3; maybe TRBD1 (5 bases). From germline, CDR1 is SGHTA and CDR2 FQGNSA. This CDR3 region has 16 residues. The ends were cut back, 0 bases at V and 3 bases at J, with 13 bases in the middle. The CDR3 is CASSLAPGSGTDTQYF. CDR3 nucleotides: TGTGCCAGCAGCTTAGCCCCAGGTTCAGGGACAGATACGCAGTATTTT.

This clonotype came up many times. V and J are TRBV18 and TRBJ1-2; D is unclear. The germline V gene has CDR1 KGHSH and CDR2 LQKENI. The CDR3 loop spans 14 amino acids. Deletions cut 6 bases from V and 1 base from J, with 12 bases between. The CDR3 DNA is TGTGCCAGCTCCATGGACGGTATTAACTATGGCTACACCTTC. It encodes CASSMDGINYGYTF.

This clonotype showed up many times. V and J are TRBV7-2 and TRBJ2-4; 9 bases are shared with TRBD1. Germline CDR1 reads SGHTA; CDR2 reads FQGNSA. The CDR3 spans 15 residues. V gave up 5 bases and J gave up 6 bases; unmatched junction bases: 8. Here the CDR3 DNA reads TGTGCCAGCAGCGTACAGGGACAGGGTGGAAACATTCAGTACTTC. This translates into CASSVQGQGGNIQYF. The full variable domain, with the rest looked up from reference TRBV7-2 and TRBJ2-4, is GAGVSQSPSNKVTEKGKDVELRCDPISGHTALYWYRQSLGQGLEFLIYFQGNSAPDKSGLPSDRFSAERTGGSVSTLTIQRTQQEDSAVYLCASSVQGQGGNIQYFGAGTRLSVL.

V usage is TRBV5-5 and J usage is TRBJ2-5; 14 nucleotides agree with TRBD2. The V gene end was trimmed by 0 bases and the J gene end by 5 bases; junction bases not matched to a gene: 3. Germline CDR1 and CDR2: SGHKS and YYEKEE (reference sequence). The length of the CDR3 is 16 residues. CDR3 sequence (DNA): TGTGCCAGCAGCTTGGGACTAGCGGGGGGGCTGGAGACCCAGTACTTC. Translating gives CASSLGLAGGLETQYF.

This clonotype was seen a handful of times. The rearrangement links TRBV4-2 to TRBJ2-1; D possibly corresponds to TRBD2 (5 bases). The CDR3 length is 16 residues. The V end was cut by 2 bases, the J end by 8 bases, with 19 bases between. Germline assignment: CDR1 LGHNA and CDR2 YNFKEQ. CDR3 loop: CASSQTRLGEEDEQFF. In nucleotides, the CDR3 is TGTGCCAGCAGCCAAACTAGACTGGGCGAGGAGGATGAGCAGTTCTTC.

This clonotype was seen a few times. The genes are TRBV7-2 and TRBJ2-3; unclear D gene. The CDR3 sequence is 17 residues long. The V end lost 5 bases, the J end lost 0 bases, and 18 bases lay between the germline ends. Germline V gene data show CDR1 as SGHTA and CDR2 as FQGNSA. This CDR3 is CASSPNLDVFSTDTQYF. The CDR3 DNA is TGTGCCAGCAGCCCTAACTTAGACGTGTTTAGCACAGATACGCAGTATTTT.

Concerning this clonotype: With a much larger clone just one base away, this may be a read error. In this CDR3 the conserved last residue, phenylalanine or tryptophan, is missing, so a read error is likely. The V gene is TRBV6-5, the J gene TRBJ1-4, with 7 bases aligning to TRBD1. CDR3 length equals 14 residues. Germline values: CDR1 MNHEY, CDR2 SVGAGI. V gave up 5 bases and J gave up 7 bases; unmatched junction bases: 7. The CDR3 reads CASSQTGAGEKLFI. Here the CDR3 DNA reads TGTGCCAGCAGTCAAACAGGGGCGGGTGAAAAACTGTTTATT.